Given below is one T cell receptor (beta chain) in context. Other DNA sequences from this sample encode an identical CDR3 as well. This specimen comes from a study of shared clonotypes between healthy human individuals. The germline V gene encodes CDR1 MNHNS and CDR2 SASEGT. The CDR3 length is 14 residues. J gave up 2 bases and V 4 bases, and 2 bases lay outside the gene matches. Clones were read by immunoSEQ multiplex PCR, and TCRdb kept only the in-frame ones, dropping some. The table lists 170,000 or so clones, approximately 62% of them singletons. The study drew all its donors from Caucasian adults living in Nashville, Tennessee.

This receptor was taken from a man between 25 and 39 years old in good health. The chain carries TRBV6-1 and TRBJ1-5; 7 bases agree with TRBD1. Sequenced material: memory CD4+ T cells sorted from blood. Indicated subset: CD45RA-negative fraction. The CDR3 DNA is TGTGCCAGCAGTGGACAGGGTGGCAATCAGCCCCAGCATTTT. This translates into CASSGQGGNQPQHF.